The 15 T cell receptor beta chains below were found in one sample sequenced in a study of T cell repertoires in cytomegalovirus infection. Using its own MiXCR run on the reads, TCRdb lists one record per CDR3 protein. In the table there are fewer than 550,000 distinct CDR3 sequences, roughly 29% of which are singletons. Sample: PBMCs. Receptors were obtained from a human donor in good health (CMV status not recorded). Some clones in this sample may be carry-over from other donors' samples.

V and J are TRBV27 and TRBJ2-7, with 8 bases that match TRBD1. J gave up 5 bases and V 4 bases, and 7 bases lay outside the gene matches. CDR1 and CDR2 from the germline V gene are MNHEY and SMNVEV (reference sequence). The CDR3 is made up of 14 amino acids. The CDR3 DNA follows: TGTGCCAGCAGTTCGGCACAGGGGGACCACGAGCAGTACTTC. It encodes CASSSAQGDHEQYF.

This clonotype was observed many times. V is TRBV7-8 and J is TRBJ1-1, with unresolved D. Germline V lookup: CDR1 SGHVS, CDR2 FQNEAQ. The CDR3 spans 17 residues. V lost 3 bases and J lost 3, with 20 bases in between. CDR3 DNA sequence: TGTGCCAGCAGCTTCCTTGCTGTCGGCATCCAATACACTGAAGCTTTCTTT. Its protein is CASSFLAVGIQYTEAFF.

This sequence joins TRBV4-1 and TRBJ2-2, with D tentatively TRBD2 (6 bases). This CDR3 region has 17 residues. Trimming stripped 4 bases from V and 3 bases from J, with 18 bases between. Germline V gene sequence: CDR1 MGHRA, CDR2 YSYEKL. The CDR3, as DNA: TGCGCCAGCAGCCGCCCCCCCCGGGAGCGAGACACCGGGGAGCTGTTTTTT. This gives the protein CASSRPPRERDTGELFF.

This clonotype showed up just a few times. The chain is built from TRBV5-4 and TRBJ2-1, with D possibly TRBD1 on 5 matching bases. Germline-derived CDR1 and CDR2 are SGHNT and YYREEE (reference sequence). Trimming left V 2 bases short and J 4 bases short, with 13 bases between. This CDR3 is built from 15 residues. The CDR3 here is CASSLHMTAYNEQFF. CDR3 nucleotides: TGTGCCAGCAGCTTACACATGACAGCATACAATGAGCAGTTCTTC.

This sequence joins TRBV6-2 or TRBV6-3 and TRBJ2-7; D possibly uses TRBD1 or TRBD2 (5 bases each). The V gene's germline CDR1 is MNHEY and CDR2 SVGEGT. The CDR3 is made up of 15 amino acids. V was shortened by 5 bases and J by 4 bases, with 18 bases between the two germline ends. The CDR3 region is CASSLKGTAVYEQYV. CDR3 nucleotides: TGTGCCAGCAGTCTAAAAGGGACCGCTGTTTACGAGCAGTACGTC.

The chain joins TRBV28 to TRBJ2-4, with D unclear. Between the trimmed V and J ends, which lost 2 bases and 5 bases, there was a span of 10 bases. Germline lookup yields CDR1 MDHEN and CDR2 SYDVKM. CDR3 length: 14 amino acids. Here the CDR3 DNA reads TGTGCCAGCAGTTTAACCCCCGTCGAAAACATTCAGTACTTC. Translation gives CASSLTPVENIQYF.

Worth noting for this clonotype: Its ends do not fully match the called genes, so a read error is possible. This rearrangement joins TRBV7-7 to TRBJ2-1; 8 nucleotides agree with TRBD1. CDR3 length: 16 amino acids. Germline CDR1 and CDR2: SSHAT and FNYEAQ (reference sequence). The CDR3, as DNA: TGTGCTAGCAGCTCTTTAGGACAGGGAGGAGGCGATGAGCAGTTCTTC. Translating gives CASSSLGQGGGDEQFF.

The rearrangement links TRBV4-1 to TRBJ2-7; 14 bases align to TRBD2. The germline CDR1 and CDR2 sequences are MGHRA and YSYEKL. The ends lost 0 bases at V and 3 bases at J; junction bases unmatched: 1. The CDR3 is 16 residues long. The CDR3 loop is CASSQEGLAGVYEQYF. The CDR3 DNA reads as TGCGCCAGCAGCCAAGAGGGACTAGCGGGAGTCTACGAGCAGTACTTC.

This chain uses TRBV9 with TRBJ2-3, with D maybe TRBD1 (6 bases). Germline-derived CDR1 and CDR2 are SGDLS and YYNGEE. The CDR3 runs 16 residues. V was cut by 4 bases and J by 2 bases, with 17 bases left in between. The CDR3 reads CASSIHDRSLTDTQYF. In nucleotides, the CDR3 is TGTGCCAGCAGCATCCACGACAGGAGTCTCACAGATACGCAGTATTTT.

This chain connects TRBV12-3 or TRBV12-4 to TRBJ2-5, with no clear D. Deletions cut 7 bases from V and 0 bases from J, with 12 bases between. The CDR3 contains 14 residues. The CDR3 region is CASKPRNNQETQYF. CDR3 sequence (DNA): TGTGCCAGCAAACCGAGGAACAACCAAGAGACCCAGTACTTC.

The V gene is TRBV11-1, the J gene TRBJ2-3; perhaps D is TRBD1 or TRBD2 (5 bases each). CDR1 is SGHAT, CDR2 FQDESV, per germline (reference sequence). V lost 5 bases to trimming and J lost 1 base, with 13 bases between them. The CDR3 has 15 amino acids. CDR3 region: CASSEGSLGTDTQYF. CDR3 coding DNA: TGTGCCAGCAGCGAGGGGAGTCTGGGCACAGATACGCAGTATTTT.

This clonotype was detected a few times. The chain uses TRBV7-2 and TRBJ1-1, with 7 nucleotides matching TRBD1. The J segment lost 5 bases and the V segment lost 4 bases, leaving 10 bases of the junction unmatched. Germline loops: CDR1 SGHTA, CDR2 FQGNSA. This CDR3 region has 15 residues. The DNA of the CDR3 is TGTGCCAGCAGCTGGTTGACAGGGACGGGGACTGAAGCTTTCTTT. This encodes CASSWLTGTGTEAFF.

This clonotype showed up just once. This chain uses TRBV4-3 with TRBJ2-7; no clear D gene. CDR1 LGHNA and CDR2 YSLEER come from the germline V gene. CDR3 length equals 17 residues. The V end was cut by 0 bases, the J end by 7 bases, with 22 bases between. The CDR3 here is CASSQDRTGGPSEEQYF. CDR3 bases: TGCGCCAGCAGCCAAGATCGGACGGGCGGTCCGTCTGAGGAGCAGTACTTC.

This clonotype appeared many times. The chain uses TRBV7-2 and TRBJ1-1, with D perhaps TRBD1 (6 bases). Germline CDR1 and CDR2: SGHTA and FQGNSA. The CDR3 contains 13 residues. The V gene lost 5 bases and the J gene lost 6 bases, with 13 bases spanning the gap. CDR3: CASSTGSYPEAFF. In DNA form, the CDR3 reads TGTGCCAGCAGCACAGGGAGTTATCCTGAAGCTTTCTTT.

The chain combines TRBV5-1 with TRBJ1-3; tentatively, D is TRBD1 (5 bases). V lost 0 bases and J lost 7, with 8 bases in between. CDR3 length: 13 amino acids. Germline V gene lookup returns CDR1 SGHRS and CDR2 YFSETQ. The CDR3 coding sequence is TGCGCCAGCAGCTTGGGGGACCTTAACACCATATATTTT. This encodes CASSLGDLNTIYF.